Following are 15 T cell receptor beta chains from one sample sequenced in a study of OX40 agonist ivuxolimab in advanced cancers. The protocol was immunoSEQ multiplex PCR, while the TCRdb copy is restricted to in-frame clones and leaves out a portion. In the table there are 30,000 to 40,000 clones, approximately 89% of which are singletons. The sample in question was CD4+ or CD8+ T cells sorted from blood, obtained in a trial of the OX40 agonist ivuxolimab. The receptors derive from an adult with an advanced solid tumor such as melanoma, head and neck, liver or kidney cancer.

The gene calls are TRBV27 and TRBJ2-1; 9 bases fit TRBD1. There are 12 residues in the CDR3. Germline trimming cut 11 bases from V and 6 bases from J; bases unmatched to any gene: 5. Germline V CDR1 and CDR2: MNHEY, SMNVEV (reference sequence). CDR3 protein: CASGTGFNEQFF. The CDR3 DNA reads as TGTGCCTCGGGGACAGGGTTCAATGAGCAGTTCTTC.

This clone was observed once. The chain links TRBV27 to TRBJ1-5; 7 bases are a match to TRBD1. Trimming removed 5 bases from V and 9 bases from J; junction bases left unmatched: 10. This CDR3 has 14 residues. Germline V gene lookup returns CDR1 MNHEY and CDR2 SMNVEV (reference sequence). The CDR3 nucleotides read TGTGCCAGCAGTGACCAGGGGGGGCTTAGGCCCCAGCATTTT. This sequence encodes CASSDQGGLRPQHF.

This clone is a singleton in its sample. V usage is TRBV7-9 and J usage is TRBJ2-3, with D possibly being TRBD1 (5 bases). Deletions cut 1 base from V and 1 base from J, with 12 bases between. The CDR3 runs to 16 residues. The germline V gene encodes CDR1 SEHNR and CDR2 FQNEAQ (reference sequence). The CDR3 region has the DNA TGTGCCAGCAGCTTAGGTCAGGCCAGGGGCACAGATACGCAGTATTTT. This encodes CASSLGQARGTDTQYF. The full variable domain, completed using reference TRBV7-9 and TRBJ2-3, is DTGVSQNPRHKITKRGQNVTFRCDPISEHNRLYWYRQTLGQGPEFLTYFQNEAQLEKSRLLSDRFSAERPKGSFSTLEIQRTEQGDSAMYLCASSLGQARGTDTQYFGPGTRLTVL.

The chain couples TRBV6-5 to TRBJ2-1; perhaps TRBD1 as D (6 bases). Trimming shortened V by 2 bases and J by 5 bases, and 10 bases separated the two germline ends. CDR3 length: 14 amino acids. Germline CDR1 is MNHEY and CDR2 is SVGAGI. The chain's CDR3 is CASSYGDTNNEQFF. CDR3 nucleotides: TGTGCCAGCAGTTACGGGGACACGAACAATGAGCAGTTCTTC.

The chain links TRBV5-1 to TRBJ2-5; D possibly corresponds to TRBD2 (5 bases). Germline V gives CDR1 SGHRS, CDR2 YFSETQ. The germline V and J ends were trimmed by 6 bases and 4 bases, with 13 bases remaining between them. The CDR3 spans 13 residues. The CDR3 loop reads CASNGESGETQYF. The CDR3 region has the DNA TGCGCCAGCAATGGGGAGTCCGGAGAGACCCAGTACTTC.

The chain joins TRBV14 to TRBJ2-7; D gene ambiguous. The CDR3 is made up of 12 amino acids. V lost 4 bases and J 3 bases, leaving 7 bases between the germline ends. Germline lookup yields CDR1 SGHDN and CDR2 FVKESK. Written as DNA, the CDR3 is TGTGCCAGCAGCCTCAGTCTCTACGAGCAGTACTTC. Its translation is CASSLSLYEQYF. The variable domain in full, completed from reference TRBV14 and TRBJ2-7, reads EAGVTQFPSHSVIEKGQTVTLRCDPISGHDNLYWYRRVMGKEIKFLLHFVKESKQDESGMPNNRFLAERTGGTYSTLKVQPAELEDSGVYFCASSLSLYEQYFGPGTRLTVT.

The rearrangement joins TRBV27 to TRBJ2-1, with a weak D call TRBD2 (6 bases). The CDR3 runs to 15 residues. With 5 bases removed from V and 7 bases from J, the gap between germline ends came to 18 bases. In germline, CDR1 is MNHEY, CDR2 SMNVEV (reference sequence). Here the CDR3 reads CASSGQGLAMNEQFF. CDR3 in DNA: TGTGCCAGCAGTGGCCAGGGTCTAGCGATGAATGAGCAGTTCTTC.

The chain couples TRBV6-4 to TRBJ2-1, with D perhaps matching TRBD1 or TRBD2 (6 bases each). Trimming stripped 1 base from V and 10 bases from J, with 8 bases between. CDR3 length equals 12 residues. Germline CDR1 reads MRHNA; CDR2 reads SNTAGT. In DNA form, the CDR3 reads TGTGCCAGCAGTGACTTGGGGGGCGAGCAGTTCTTC. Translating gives CASSDLGGEQFF.

In nucleotides, the CDR3 is TGTGCCAGCAGTGAACCGTCATCGCAGACAGCTAACTATGGCTACACCTTC. Its translation: CASSEPSSQTANYGYTF. J is TRBJ1-2 and V is TRBV2, with a possible D match to TRBD1 (5 bases). CDR1 is SNHLY, CDR2 FYNNEI, per germline. Deletions cut 2 bases from V and 0 bases from J, with 16 bases between. The CDR3 length is 17 residues.

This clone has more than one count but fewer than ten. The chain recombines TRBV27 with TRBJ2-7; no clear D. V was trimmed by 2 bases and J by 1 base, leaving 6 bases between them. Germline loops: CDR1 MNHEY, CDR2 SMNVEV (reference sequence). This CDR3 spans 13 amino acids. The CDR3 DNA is TGTGCCAGCAGTTTAGGCAGGTCCTACGAGCAGTACTTC. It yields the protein CASSLGRSYEQYF.

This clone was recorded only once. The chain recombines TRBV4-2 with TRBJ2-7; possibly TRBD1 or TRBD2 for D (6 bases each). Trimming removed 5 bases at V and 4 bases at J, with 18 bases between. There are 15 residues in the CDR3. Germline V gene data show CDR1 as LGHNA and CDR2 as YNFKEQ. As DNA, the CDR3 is TGTGCCAGCAGCGGGACGGGGGCCCGTTCGTACGAGCAGTACTTC. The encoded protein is CASSGTGARSYEQYF.

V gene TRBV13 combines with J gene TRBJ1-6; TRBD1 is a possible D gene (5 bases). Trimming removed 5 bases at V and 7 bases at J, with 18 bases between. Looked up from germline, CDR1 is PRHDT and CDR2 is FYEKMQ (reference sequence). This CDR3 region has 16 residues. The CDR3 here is CASSARVYAGNSPLHF. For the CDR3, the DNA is TGTGCCAGCAGCGCCAGGGTTTACGCCGGGAATTCACCCCTCCACTTT.

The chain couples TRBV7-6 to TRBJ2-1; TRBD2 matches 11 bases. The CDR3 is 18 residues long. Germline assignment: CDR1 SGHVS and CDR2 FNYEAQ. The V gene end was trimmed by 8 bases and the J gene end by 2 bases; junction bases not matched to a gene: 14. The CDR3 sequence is CASRAGTSGLGAYNEQFF. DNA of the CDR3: TGTGCCAGCCGAGCCGGGACTAGCGGCCTAGGGGCCTACAATGAGCAGTTCTTC.

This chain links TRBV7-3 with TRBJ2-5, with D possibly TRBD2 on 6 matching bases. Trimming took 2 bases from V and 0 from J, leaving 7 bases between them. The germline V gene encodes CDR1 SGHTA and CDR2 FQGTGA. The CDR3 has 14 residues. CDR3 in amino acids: CASSLGGNQETQYF. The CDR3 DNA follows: TGTGCCAGCAGCTTAGGGGGGAACCAAGAGACCCAGTACTTC.

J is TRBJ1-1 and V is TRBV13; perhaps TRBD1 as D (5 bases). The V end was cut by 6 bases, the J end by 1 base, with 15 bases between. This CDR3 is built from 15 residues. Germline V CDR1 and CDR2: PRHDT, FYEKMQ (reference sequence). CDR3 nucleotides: TGTGCCAGCAGAGGGGCAAACCTCCCGAACACTGAAGCTTTCTTT. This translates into CASRGANLPNTEAFF.